The clone carrying this T cell receptor beta chain was recorded only once. The germline V gene has CDR1 SEHNR and CDR2 FQNEAQ (reference sequence). Trimming at V came to 5 bases and at J to 0 bases, leaving 3 bases not matched to a gene. The CDR3 is made up of 14 amino acids. Assay used: immunoSEQ multiplex PCR; TCRdb lists only in-frame clones, some missing. The sample includes tens of thousands of clones, approximately 83% of them seen just once. The record originates from a study of blood T cell repertoires in COVID-19. Study-wide background: Specimens from acute and convalescent COVID-19 originated in the United States, Italy and Spain.

J is TRBJ2-5 and V is TRBV7-9, with TRBD2 matching 7 bases. The sample was peripheral blood. The sequence was collected from a man older than 75 with active or convalescent COVID-19. In nucleotides, the CDR3 is TGTGCCAGCAGCCTAAGCGGGAACCAAGAGACCCAGTACTTC. Translated: CASSLSGNQETQYF. Full variable domain (missing parts from reference TRBV7-9 and TRBJ2-5): DTGVSQNPRHKITKRGQNVTFRCDPISEHNRLYWYRQTLGQGPEFLTYFQNEAQLEKSRLLSDRFSAERPKGSFSTLEIQRTEQGDSAMYLCASSLSGNQETQYFGPGTRLLVL.